The rows below give T cell receptor beta chains drawn from one sample of a study of T cells in localized non-small cell lung cancer. This table comes from immunoSEQ multiplex PCR, and its TCRdb copy is limited to in-frame clones, with some not included. The data show more than 2,500 clones, 18% seen once. Sequenced here: lung tumor tissue, sampled before any cancer treatment. Receptors were obtained from a man aged 35 to 69 with stage I squamous cell lung carcinoma. Both conserved end residues are part of each CDR3. The order of the fields is CDR3 protein, CDR3 DNA, V gene, J gene, D gene, clone size. A D gene is named only where the DNA matches it firmly. A clone size is listed for some rows: how often the clone was seen (once, few, many), or a class if it is expanded.

CDR3 protein: CAWTPTGAGAFF; CDR3 DNA: TGTGCCTGGACCCCTACAGGTGCTGGGGCTTTCTTT; V gene: TRBV30; J gene: TRBJ1-1; D gene: -; clone size: large
CDR3 protein: CASSRWGSEQYF; CDR3 DNA: TGTGCCAGCAGTCGTTGGGGGTCCGAGCAGTACTTC; V gene: TRBV28; J gene: TRBJ2-7; D gene: -; clone size: large
CDR3 protein: CASSLRTGANEQFF; CDR3 DNA: TGTGCCAGCAGCCTCCGGACAGGGGCCAATGAGCAGTTCTTC; V gene: TRBV11-3; J gene: TRBJ2-1; D gene: TRBD1; clone size: -
CDR3 protein: CSAGSGGNYGYTF; CDR3 DNA: TGCAGCGCCGGGTCAGGGGGGAACTATGGCTACACCTTC; V gene: TRBV29-1; J gene: TRBJ1-2; D gene: TRBD1; clone size: -
CDR3 protein: CASSSLTGTYGYTF; CDR3 DNA: TGTGCCAGCAGTTCCTTGACAGGAACCTATGGCTACACCTTC; V gene: TRBV6-8; J gene: TRBJ1-2; D gene: -; clone size: -
CDR3 protein: CASSLAGGGEKLFF; CDR3 DNA: TGTGCCAGCAGTTTAGCAGGGGGCGGTGAAAAACTGTTTTTT; V gene: TRBV28; J gene: TRBJ1-4; D gene: TRBD1; clone size: -
CDR3 protein: CASSFNGGNNEQFF; CDR3 DNA: TGCGCCAGCAGCTTTAACGGCGGGAACAATGAGCAGTTCTTC; V gene: TRBV5-1; J gene: TRBJ2-1; D gene: -; clone size: -
CDR3 protein: CASSPHLTTSTDTQYF; CDR3 DNA: TGCGCCAGCAGCCCCCATCTGACAACTAGCACAGATACGCAGTATTTT; V gene: TRBV5-1; J gene: TRBJ2-3; D gene: -; clone size: -
CDR3 protein: CASSSSRVSRTEAFF; CDR3 DNA: TGTGCCAGCAGCTCCTCCAGGGTTTCTCGAACTGAAGCTTTCTTT; V gene: TRBV11-3; J gene: TRBJ1-1; D gene: -; clone size: large
CDR3 protein: CASSLGDTANQPQHF; CDR3 DNA: TGTGCCAGCAGCTTAGGCGACACCGCTAATCAGCCCCAGCATTTT; V gene: TRBV11-3; J gene: TRBJ1-5; D gene: -; clone size: many
CDR3 protein: CASSQVGTGGNEQFF; CDR3 DNA: TGCGCCAGCAGCCAAGTCGGGACAGGGGGCAATGAGCAGTTCTTC; V gene: TRBV4-1; J gene: TRBJ2-1; D gene: TRBD1; clone size: -
CDR3 protein: CASMEGPHNLYGYTF; CDR3 DNA: TGTGCCAGCATGGAGGGGCCACATAACTTATATGGCTACACCTTC; V gene: TRBV6-8; J gene: TRBJ1-2; D gene: -; clone size: -
CDR3 protein: CASSLTRSVRQYF; CDR3 DNA: TGTGCCAGCAGCTTAACGCGGAGCGTGAGGCAGTATTTT; V gene: TRBV9; J gene: TRBJ2-3; D gene: -; clone size: few
CDR3 protein: CAWSYGGRNEQFF; CDR3 DNA: TGTGCCTGGAGCTATGGGGGCCGGAATGAGCAGTTCTTC; V gene: TRBV30; J gene: TRBJ2-1; D gene: -; clone size: large
CDR3 protein: CASSVKGRFRPEFDTLHF; CDR3 DNA: TGTGCCAGCAGCGTTAAAGGGCGTTTCAGGCCCGAATTTGATACCCTCCACTTT; V gene: TRBV11-3; J gene: TRBJ1-6; D gene: -; clone size: few
CDR3 protein: CASSLQSGDRPHEQYF; CDR3 DNA: TGTGCCAGCAGTTTACAGTCAGGAGACAGGCCCCACGAGCAGTACTTC; V gene: TRBV28; J gene: TRBJ2-7; D gene: -; clone size: -
CDR3 protein: CASTIGTGQETQYF; CDR3 DNA: TGTGCCAGCACCATCGGGACAGGACAAGAGACCCAGTACTTC; V gene: TRBV11-3; J gene: TRBJ2-5; D gene: TRBD1; clone size: -
CDR3 protein: CASNDGTLSWEQYF; CDR3 DNA: TGTGCCAGCAACGATGGGACTTTATCGTGGGAGCAGTACTTC; V gene: TRBV9; J gene: TRBJ2-7; D gene: -; clone size: medium-sized
CDR3 protein: CASSIGDTVDTDTQYF; CDR3 DNA: TGTGCCAGTAGTATCGGGGACACAGTAGACACAGATACGCAGTATTTT; V gene: TRBV19; J gene: TRBJ2-3; D gene: -; clone size: few
CDR3 protein: CASTTGVSGYTF; CDR3 DNA: TGTGCCAGCACCACAGGGGTGTCTGGCTACACCTTC; V gene: TRBV12-5; J gene: TRBJ1-2; D gene: TRBD1; clone size: many
CDR3 protein: CAWSRSENQPQHF; CDR3 DNA: TGTGCCTGGAGTCGGTCAGAAAATCAGCCCCAGCATTTT; V gene: TRBV30; J gene: TRBJ1-5; D gene: -; clone size: few
CDR3 protein: CASRRYQGRRNTGELFF; CDR3 DNA: TGTGCCAGCAGACGATACCAGGGGAGGAGGAACACCGGGGAGCTGTTTTTT; V gene: TRBV11-3; J gene: TRBJ2-2; D gene: -; clone size: medium-sized
CDR3 protein: CASSSTGLTGELFF; CDR3 DNA: TGTGCCAGCAGCTCCACAGGGTTAACCGGGGAGCTGTTTTTT; V gene: TRBV11-3; J gene: TRBJ2-2; D gene: -; clone size: -
CDR3 protein: CASSWSGVNTGELFF; CDR3 DNA: TGTGCCAGCAGTTGGAGCGGGGTAAACACCGGGGAGCTGTTTTTT; V gene: TRBV6-8; J gene: TRBJ2-2; D gene: TRBD2; clone size: -
CDR3 protein: CASSLGGAYNEQFF; CDR3 DNA: TGTGCCAGCAGCTTGGGGGGTGCCTACAATGAGCAGTTCTTC; V gene: TRBV2; J gene: TRBJ2-1; D gene: -; clone size: -
CDR3 protein: CASWTGNTEAFF; CDR3 DNA: TGTGCCAGTTGGACAGGGAACACTGAAGCTTTCTTT; V gene: TRBV19; J gene: TRBJ1-1; D gene: TRBD1; clone size: medium-sized
CDR3 protein: CASSLNSLNTEAFF; CDR3 DNA: TGTGCCAGCAGCTTAAACAGCCTAAACACTGAAGCTTTCTTT; V gene: TRBV11-3; J gene: TRBJ1-1; D gene: -; clone size: few
CDR3 protein: CASSQEDDNSPLHF; CDR3 DNA: TGCGCCAGCAGCCAAGAGGACGATAATTCACCCCTCCACTTT; V gene: TRBV1; J gene: TRBJ1-6; D gene: -; clone size: few
CDR3 protein: CASSPRTANRYNEQFF; CDR3 DNA: TGTGCCAGCAGCCCCCGGACGGCTAACCGCTACAATGAGCAGTTCTTC; V gene: TRBV11-3; J gene: TRBJ2-1; D gene: -; clone size: -
CDR3 protein: CASSFANYFYSPLHF; CDR3 DNA: TGTGCCAGCAGTTTTGCGAACTACTTCTATTCACCCCTCCACTTT; V gene: TRBV28; J gene: TRBJ1-6; D gene: -; clone size: -
CDR3 protein: CASSASSGGHTGELFF; CDR3 DNA: TGCGCCAGCAGTGCATCTAGCGGGGGTCACACCGGGGAGCTGTTTTTT; V gene: TRBV5-1; J gene: TRBJ2-2; D gene: TRBD2; clone size: -
CDR3 protein: CASSKPGWETQYF; CDR3 DNA: TGTGCCAGCAGCAAACCAGGGTGGGAGACCCAGTACTTC; V gene: TRBV7-1; J gene: TRBJ2-5; D gene: -; clone size: medium-sized
CDR3 protein: CASSQQAGSDYEQYF; CDR3 DNA: TGTGCCAGCAGCCAGCAGGCGGGGTCAGACTACGAGCAGTACTTC; V gene: TRBV11-3; J gene: TRBJ2-7; D gene: -; clone size: few
CDR3 protein: CASSVAGRLETQYF; CDR3 DNA: TGTGCCAGCAGCGTAGCGGGCAGACTCGAGACCCAGTACTTC; V gene: TRBV2; J gene: TRBJ2-5; D gene: TRBD2; clone size: medium-sized
CDR3 protein: CASSPGTVGGYTF; CDR3 DNA: TGTGCCAGCAGTCCGGGGACAGTAGGTGGCTACACCTTC; V gene: TRBV6-8; J gene: TRBJ1-2; D gene: TRBD1; clone size: -
CDR3 protein: CASSPPPGTEAFF; CDR3 DNA: TGTGCCAGCTCACCACCCCCCGGGACAGAAGCTTTCTTT; V gene: TRBV18; J gene: TRBJ1-1; D gene: -; clone size: -
CDR3 protein: CASSLFGLSGDNYGYTF; CDR3 DNA: TGTGCCAGCAGCCTATTTGGGCTTTCGGGGGATAACTATGGCTACACCTTC; V gene: TRBV28; J gene: TRBJ1-2; D gene: -; clone size: -
CDR3 protein: CASSLSPSGGAGETQYF; CDR3 DNA: TGTGCCAGCAGCTTGAGTCCTAGCGGGGGGGCCGGAGAGACCCAGTACTTC; V gene: TRBV11-3; J gene: TRBJ2-5; D gene: TRBD2; clone size: -
CDR3 protein: CASSVGTINTGTQYF; CDR3 DNA: TGTGCCAGCAGCGTCGGGACCATTAACACAGGCACGCAGTATTTT; V gene: TRBV9; J gene: TRBJ2-3; D gene: -; clone size: few
CDR3 protein: CAWSGGIQGSAFF; CDR3 DNA: TGTGCCTGGAGTGGAGGGATACAGGGGAGCGCTTTCTTT; V gene: TRBV30; J gene: TRBJ1-1; D gene: TRBD1; clone size: few
CDR3 protein: CASSKGDTQYF; CDR3 DNA: TGTGCCAGCAGCAAGGGGGATACGCAGTATTTT; V gene: TRBV6-7; J gene: TRBJ2-3; D gene: -; clone size: few
CDR3 protein: CASSLAPGGAGEKLFF; CDR3 DNA: TGCGCCAGCAGCCTCGCCCCGGGGGGCGCAGGTGAAAAACTGTTTTTT; V gene: TRBV5-1; J gene: TRBJ1-4; D gene: -; clone size: few
CDR3 protein: CASSLYGQETQYF; CDR3 DNA: TGTGCCAGCAGCTTATACGGGCAAGAGACCCAGTACTTC; V gene: TRBV7-2; J gene: TRBJ2-5; D gene: -; clone size: many
CDR3 protein: CASSRRVRGEKLFF; CDR3 DNA: TGTGCCAGCAGTCGCAGGGTCCGGGGTGAAAAACTGTTTTTT; V gene: TRBV6-8; J gene: TRBJ1-4; D gene: -; clone size: few
CDR3 protein: CASSQRGGAWGEKLFF; CDR3 DNA: TGTGCCAGCAGCCAGAGGGGAGGGGCGTGGGGTGAAAAACTGTTTTTT; V gene: TRBV11-3; J gene: TRBJ1-4; D gene: -; clone size: -
CDR3 protein: CASSLRNRVDGYTF; CDR3 DNA: TGTGCCAGCAGCTTAAGGAACAGGGTGGACGGCTACACCTTC; V gene: TRBV11-3; J gene: TRBJ1-2; D gene: -; clone size: -
CDR3 protein: CASSFGQGNTEAFF; CDR3 DNA: TGCGCCAGCAGCTTCGGCCAGGGGAACACTGAAGCTTTCTTT; V gene: TRBV5-1; J gene: TRBJ1-1; D gene: -; clone size: -
CDR3 protein: CASSSAFEGVAQHF; CDR3 DNA: TGTGCCAGCAGTTCAGCCTTCGAGGGTGTAGCCCAGCATTTT; V gene: TRBV6-8; J gene: TRBJ1-5; D gene: -; clone size: medium-sized